The 4 T cell receptor beta chains reported below all come from one sample, sequenced in a study of blood T cells in healthy people across ages. Using a J-beta primer mix together with a sample-barcoded 5' primer, a second PCR was run for 7 to 11 cycles. Using its own MiXCR run on the 5' RACE reads, TCRdb lists one record per CDR3 protein. The sample shows over 600,000 distinct CDR3 sequences, about 45% of them seen only once. Sample: blood. Receptors originate from an elderly man in good health.

This clonotype came up many times. The CDR3 region has the DNA TGTGCCATCAGTGCTCCCAGGACCACTGAAGCTTTCTTT. Its protein product is CAISAPRTTEAFF. The V gene is TRBV10-3, the J gene TRBJ1-1; no reliable D call. The CDR3 loop spans 13 amino acids. V lost 4 bases and J lost 4, with 10 bases in between. The germline V gene has CDR1 ENHRY and CDR2 SYGVKD.

The genes are TRBV6-2 or TRBV6-3 and TRBJ2-7, with 7 bases that match TRBD1. Germline CDR1 is MNHEY and CDR2 is SVGEGT. The junction had 6 bases not matched to a gene; V was cut back by 0 bases and J by 4 bases. The CDR3 has 15 residues. CDR3 nucleotide sequence: TGTGCCAGCAGTTACTCTGCAGGGGGTAGGTACGAGCAGTACTTC. This sequence encodes CASSYSAGGRYEQYF.

The chain carries TRBV6-4 and TRBJ2-7; D possibly matches TRBD1 or TRBD2 (5 bases each). V shed 8 bases and J shed 6 bases, with 14 bases lying between them. The CDR3 has 12 amino acids. The V gene's germline CDR1 is MRHNA and CDR2 SNTAGT. The DNA for the CDR3 is TGTGCCAGCCTCTTCCAGGGACCCGAGCAGTACTTC. Its translation: CASLFQGPEQYF.

V and J are TRBV29-1 and TRBJ1-4, with 8 bases lining up with TRBD1. Germline V gene sequence: CDR1 SQVTM, CDR2 ANQGSEA. The J segment lost 2 bases and the V segment lost 2 bases, leaving 13 bases of the junction unmatched. CDR3 length equals 18 residues. The CDR3 region has the DNA TGCAGCGTTGAATTGGACAGGGCGCCCGTTGTGACTAATGAAAAACTGTTTTTT. Encoded protein: CSVELDRAPVVTNEKLFF.